This TCR beta chain was profiled in a study of CD8 T cells in ankylosing spondylitis. Overall study results and limits: Matched ankylosing spondylitis synovial fluid reportedly contained a significantly enriched population of disease-linked clones. In the blood and synovial fluid of reactive arthritis, some motif variants had been previously reported. A TCR beta motif of under ten highly homologous variants appeared characteristic of ankylosing spondylitis blood.

To note about this clonotype: Its antigen is unidentified.

Construction of TCR beta libraries was performed using quantitative 5'-RACE with molecular barcodes. TCRdb re-called the 5' RACE reads through MiXCR, storing one row per CDR3 protein. The sample yields under 550,000 distinct CDR3 sequences, roughly 25% seen once. Sequencing input: blood, either unsorted or a sorted T cell fraction (not recorded which). The sequence derives from a male donor with ankylosing spondylitis.

CDR3 region: CASSGGTSGMDEQFF. CDR3 in DNA: TGTGCCAGCAGCGGCGGGACTAGCGGGATGGATGAGCAGTTCTTC. The chain couples TRBV7-9 to TRBJ2-1; 13 bases are shared with TRBD2. Germline V CDR1 and CDR2: SEHNR, FQNEAQ (reference sequence). The CDR3 runs 15 residues. J was trimmed by 8 bases and V by 5 bases; bases with no gene match: 6.